This T cell receptor (beta chain) was found in a study of blood T cell repertoires in COVID-19. For the study at large: Sources were T cells, B-cell-depleted T cells, or PBMCs; the material itself was cDNA or gDNA.

Trimming cost V 8 bases and J 5 bases; bases outside gene matches: 7. CDR3 length equals 14 residues. In germline, CDR1 is SNHLY, CDR2 FYNNEI. As originally analysed: Amplification from reference gene primers served as the basis for estimated nucleated cell counts. The table came from immunoSEQ multiplex PCR; TCRdb's copy has only in-frame clones and leaves some out. V, J and clone size are taken as reported in that table, and D and trimming were inferred from the DNA itself. Of 200,000 to 250,000 clones listed, approximately 90% are singletons. What was sequenced was peripheral blood. The TCR was taken from a young man with COVID-19, enrolled during active disease. The V and J genes are TRBV2 and TRBJ2-1, with 9 bases lining up with TRBD2. CDR3 sequence (DNA): TGTGCCAGCCGCTGGGTAGCGGGAGACAATGAGCAGTTCTTC. Translating gives CASRWVAGDNEQFF.